Given below is one T cell receptor (beta chain) in context. These data come from a study of blood T cell repertoires in COVID-19. Here immunoSEQ multiplex PCR was the method, and the copy in TCRdb shows in-frame clones only, minus some. The sample includes around 240,000 clones, about 85% of them seen just once. This CDR3 has 17 residues. With 4 bases removed from V and 0 bases from J, the gap between germline ends came to 13 bases. The germline V gene has CDR1 SGHAT and CDR2 FQNNGV. Sequencing input: peripheral blood. V gene TRBV11-2 combines with J gene TRBJ1-6, with D perhaps TRBD1 (5 bases). The origin of this receptor is a man aged 40-55 years with acute or convalescent COVID-19. The CDR3 DNA reads TGTGCCAGCAGCTCCCTTCGACAGAGCTCCTATAATTCACCCCTCCACTTT. This codes for CASSSLRQSSYNSPLHF. The variable domain in full, completed from reference TRBV11-2 and TRBJ1-6, reads EAGVAQSPRYKIIEKRQSVAFWCNPISGHATLYWYQQILGQGPKLLIQFQNNGVVDDSQLPKDRFSAERLKGVDSTLKIQPAKLEDSAVYLCASSSLRQSSYNSPLHFGNGTRLTVT.